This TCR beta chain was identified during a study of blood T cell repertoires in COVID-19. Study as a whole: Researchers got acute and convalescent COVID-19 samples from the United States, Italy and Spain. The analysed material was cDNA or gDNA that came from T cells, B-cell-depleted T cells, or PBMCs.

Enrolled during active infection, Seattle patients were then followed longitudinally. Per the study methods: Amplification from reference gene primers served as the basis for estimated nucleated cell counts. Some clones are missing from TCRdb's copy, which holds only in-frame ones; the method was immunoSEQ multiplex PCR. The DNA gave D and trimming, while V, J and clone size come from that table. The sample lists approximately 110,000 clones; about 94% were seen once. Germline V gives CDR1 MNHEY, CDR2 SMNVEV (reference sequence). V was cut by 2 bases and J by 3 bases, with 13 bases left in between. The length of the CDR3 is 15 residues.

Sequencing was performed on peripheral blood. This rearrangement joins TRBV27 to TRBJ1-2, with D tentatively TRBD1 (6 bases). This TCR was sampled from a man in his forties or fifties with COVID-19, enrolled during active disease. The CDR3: CASSLRPGVDYGYTF. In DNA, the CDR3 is TGTGCCAGCAGTTTACGGCCAGGGGTGGACTATGGCTACACCTTC.